A single TCR beta chain is shown here with its context. Its antigen remains unknown. This sample stems from a study of lymphopenia after photon versus proton radiotherapy. Overall study findings and caveats: Only patients who died were analyzed for survival; proton advantage is unproven. Oligoclonal CD8+ Temra expansion after nadir drove photon patients' diversity drop. A bigger post-nadir fall in TCR diversity correlated inversely with survival time in deceased patients. Proton therapy kept repertoires fairly stable, unlike photons, which gained effector/memory cells.

This CDR3 is 14 amino acids long. Germline values: CDR1 SGHTA, CDR2 FQGNSA. V dropped 5 bases and J dropped 1 base, with 9 bases sitting between them. Measured with immunoSEQ multiplex PCR; TCRdb has only the in-frame clones, and not every one. This repertoire shows about 12,000 clones, roughly 90% found once; its top ten account for less than 4%. The specimen was peripheral blood, collected from a patient treated with proton-based radiotherapy. This receptor was identified in a man in his fifties or sixties with pancreatic cancer. J is TRBJ1-5 and V is TRBV7-2, with unresolved D. CDR3 nucleotide sequence: TGTGCCAGCAGCGACGGGTCCAGCAATCAGCCCCAGCATTTT. This sequence encodes CASSDGSSNQPQHF.